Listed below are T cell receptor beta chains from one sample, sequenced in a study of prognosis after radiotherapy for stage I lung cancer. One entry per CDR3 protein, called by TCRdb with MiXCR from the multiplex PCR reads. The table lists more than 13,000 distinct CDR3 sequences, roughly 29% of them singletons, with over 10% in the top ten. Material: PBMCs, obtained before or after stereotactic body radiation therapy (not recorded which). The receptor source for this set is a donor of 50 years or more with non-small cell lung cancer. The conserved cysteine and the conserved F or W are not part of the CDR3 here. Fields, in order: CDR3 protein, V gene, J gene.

ASSQEGLAGGPYNEQF	TRBV4-1	TRBJ2-1
AIGSADTQY	TRBV10-3	TRBJ2-3
ASSKGSYEQY	TRBV10-2	TRBJ2-7
SASWRRGDEQF	TRBV20-1	TRBJ2-1
SAPRGVGVYEQY	TRBV20-1	TRBJ2-7
SAREQGAGEAF	TRBV20-1	TRBJ1-1
ASRAGYNEQF	TRBV15	TRBJ2-1
SARDPSGGAKTGELF	TRBV20-1	TRBJ2-2
ASSLDHYEQY	TRBV28	TRBJ2-7
SARPANSYEQY	TRBV20-1	TRBJ2-7
ASSVAQGGLGTPLH	TRBV5-1	TRBJ1-6
ASSYSVVGTGAF	TRBV6-5	TRBJ1-1
ASSLKGRAQH	TRBV6-1	TRBJ1-5
ASRDSSGRASFNEQF	TRBV6-1	TRBJ2-1
AWSVLGGRAPDTQY	TRBV30	TRBJ2-3
ASSAVNEQY	TRBV5-6	TRBJ2-7
ASSFLAGGSSYEQY	TRBV28	TRBJ2-7